What follows are 25 T cell receptor beta chains derived from one specimen sequenced in a study of blood T cell repertoires in COVID-19. Sequencing used immunoSEQ multiplex PCR; TCRdb keeps in-frame clones, though not all of them. The sample lists fewer than 250,000 clones, around 89% seen once, with roughly 1.7% in the top ten. The specimen was peripheral blood. The receptors were sampled from an older man with acute or convalescent COVID-19.

This clone was seen only a few times. The chain links TRBV28 to TRBJ1-3, with 10 bases fitting TRBD1. There are 15 residues in the CDR3. Germline CDR1 reads MDHEN; CDR2 reads SYDVKM. V was clipped by 6 bases and J by 7 bases; unmatched bases: 9. The CDR3, as DNA: TGTGCCAGCAGAACCTTGGACAGGGGGAGGAACACCATATATTTT. Protein: CASRTLDRGRNTIYF.

CDR3 in amino acids: CASSLDRTSGSLTGELFF. In DNA form, the CDR3 reads TGTGCCAGCAGCTTAGATCGGACTAGCGGGAGCCTGACCGGGGAGCTGTTTTTT. V is TRBV11-3 and J is TRBJ2-2; 13 positions match TRBD2. The CDR3 length is 18 residues. V shed 0 bases, J shed 5 bases, and the junction held 6 bases outside the gene matches. CDR1 and CDR2 from the germline V gene are SGHNT and YENEEA.

The chain carries TRBV28 and TRBJ1-2, with 10 positions matching TRBD1. Germline V gene lookup returns CDR1 MDHEN and CDR2 SYDVKM. J gave up 4 bases and V 3 bases, and 5 bases lay outside the gene matches. The CDR3 runs to 15 residues. This chain's CDR3 is CASSLAGTGVYGYTF. For the CDR3, the DNA is TGTGCCAGCAGTTTGGCCGGGACAGGGGTCTATGGCTACACCTTC.

The rearrangement uses TRBV4-3 and TRBJ2-1, with D possibly being TRBD2 (6 bases). This CDR3 comprises 15 residues. Trimming left V 1 base short and J 6 bases short, with 13 bases between. Germline V gene data show CDR1 as LGHNA and CDR2 as YSLEER. DNA for the CDR3: TGCGCCAGCAGCCAAGCAGGGACCGGGAGCAATGAGCAGTTCTTC. Its translation is CASSQAGTGSNEQFF.

The CDR3 coding sequence is TGTGCCAGCGGGGACTTGATTCACGAGCAGTACTTC. This gives the protein CASGDLIHEQYF. This chain uses TRBV6-5 with TRBJ2-7, with D tentatively TRBD2 (6 bases). V gave up 8 bases and J gave up 5 bases, with 13 bases separating them. Germline V gives CDR1 MNHEY, CDR2 SVGAGI. CDR3 size: 12 residues.

The chain is built from TRBV10-3 and TRBJ2-3; possible D gene TRBD2, 7 bases. With 6 bases removed from V and 0 bases from J, the gap between germline ends came to 19 bases. The germline gives CDR1 ENHRY, CDR2 SYGVKD. The CDR3 length is 17 residues. The CDR3 sequence: CAISRGLAETSTDTQYF. The CDR3 nucleotides read TGTGCCATCAGCCGGGGGCTAGCGGAAACTAGCACAGATACGCAGTATTTT.

The CDR3 sequence: CASSFPTDSKNIQYF. CDR3 nucleotides: TGTGCCAGCAGTTTCCCGACGGACAGTAAGAACATTCAGTACTTC. The chain combines TRBV28 with TRBJ2-4; possibly TRBD1 for D (6 bases). Looked up from germline, CDR1 is MDHEN and CDR2 is SYDVKM. This CDR3 is 15 amino acids long. The V and J ends lost 3 bases and 7 bases respectively, with 16 bases between them. Variable domain in full (rest from reference TRBV28 and TRBJ2-4): DVKVTQSSRYLVKRTGEKVFLECVQDMDHENMFWYRQDPGLGLRLIYFSYDVKMKEKGDIPEGYSVSREKKERFSLILESASTNQTSMYLCASSFPTDSKNIQYFGAGTRLSVL.

This chain joins TRBV7-9 and TRBJ1-1; D call uncertain. Trimming removed 1 base from V and 5 bases from J, with 8 bases in between. The CDR3 covers 13 residues. Germline CDR1 SEHNR, CDR2 FQNEAQ (reference sequence). The CDR3 region is CASSLGGRTEAFF. The CDR3 region has the DNA TGTGCCAGCAGCTTAGGAGGGAGGACTGAAGCTTTCTTT.

The rearrangement uses TRBV6-5 and TRBJ2-7; 8 nucleotides align to TRBD1. The V gene's germline CDR1 is MNHEY and CDR2 SVGAGI. J gave up 2 bases and V 6 bases, and 9 bases lay outside the gene matches. This CDR3 spans 15 amino acids. The CDR3 DNA follows: TGTGCCAGCAGGTCAGGGGGCACTAACACCTACGAGCAGTACTTC. Translated: CASRSGGTNTYEQYF.

The chain joins TRBV12-3 or TRBV12-4 to TRBJ1-2; D is unresolved. The length of the CDR3 is 13 residues. Deletions cut 2 bases from V and 0 bases from J, with 4 bases between. The DNA of the CDR3 is TGTGCCAGCAGTTTACACTCTAACTATGGCTACACCTTC. Translating it yields CASSLHSNYGYTF.

This chain connects TRBV6-5 to TRBJ2-7; TRBD1 matches at 8 bases. V gave up 4 bases and J gave up 7 bases; unmatched junction bases: 9. The germline gives CDR1 MNHEY, CDR2 SVGAGI. This CDR3 contains 14 residues. The CDR3 sequence: CASSSRDRREEQYF. The CDR3 DNA reads as TGTGCCAGCAGTTCCCGGGACAGGAGAGAAGAGCAGTACTTC.

This clone was detected once. V usage is TRBV6-5 and J usage is TRBJ2-3, with TRBD1 matching 7 bases. J was trimmed by 4 bases and V by 7 bases; bases with no gene match: 8. The CDR3 loop spans 14 amino acids. The germline CDR1 and CDR2 sequences are MNHEY and SVGAGI. CDR3 protein: CASNQHRGADTQYF. The CDR3 coding sequence is TGTGCCAGCAACCAGCACAGGGGTGCAGATACGCAGTATTTT.

This sequence joins TRBV7-6 and TRBJ2-3, with D unresolved. V dropped 5 bases and J dropped 0 bases, with 15 bases sitting between them. Germline assignment: CDR1 SGHVS and CDR2 FNYEAQ. This CDR3 has 16 residues. The CDR3 region has the DNA TGTGCCAGCAGCCCGAGACAAGCCCCTAGCACAGATACGCAGTATTTT. Translated, it gives CASSPRQAPSTDTQYF.

The J gene is TRBJ1-1, the V gene TRBV5-6; D is perhaps TRBD1 (6 bases). Germline loops: CDR1 SGHDT, CDR2 YYEEEE. V dropped 2 bases and J dropped 7 bases, with 12 bases sitting between them. The CDR3 is 13 amino acids. The CDR3 DNA reads as TGTGCCAGCAGCTTAACAGGGAGCTTTGAAGCTTTCTTT. This sequence encodes CASSLTGSFEAFF.

The chain joins TRBV6-5 to TRBJ1-1; 8 nucleotides align to TRBD1. There are 15 residues in the CDR3. With V trimmed by 5 bases and J by 8 bases, 13 bases remained unmatched. Germline V lookup: CDR1 MNHEY, CDR2 SVGAGI. CDR3 sequence: CASSPLRRTGPEAFF. The CDR3 region has the DNA TGTGCCAGCAGTCCCCTTAGACGGACAGGGCCCGAAGCTTTCTTT.

The chain recombines TRBV4-1 with TRBJ1-2; 11 bases align to TRBD1. The V gene end was trimmed by 1 base and the J gene end by 7 bases; junction bases not matched to a gene: 11. Looked up from germline, CDR1 is MGHRA and CDR2 is YSYEKL. The CDR3 length is 17 residues. CDR3 loop: CASSQVFGTGGIFGYTF. As DNA, the CDR3 is TGCGCCAGCAGCCAAGTCTTCGGGACAGGGGGGATTTTTGGCTACACCTTC.

The chain carries TRBV15 and TRBJ1-6; D gene ambiguous. The CDR3 has 16 residues. Germline CDR1 LNHNV, CDR2 YYDKDF (reference sequence). The ends were cut back, 5 bases at V and 10 bases at J, with 21 bases in the middle. CDR3 coding DNA: TGTGCCACCAGCCCGGCCCGGGATTGGGGAGGATCACCCCTCCACTTT. Translation gives CATSPARDWGGSPLHF.

This chain connects TRBV11-2 to TRBJ2-2; D unclear. CDR1 and CDR2 from the germline V gene are SGHAT and FQNNGV. V was clipped by 5 bases and J by 2 bases, with 12 bases between them. The CDR3 totals 15 residues. The CDR3 DNA reads TGTGCCAGCAGCCGCACGCAGTTAAACACCGGGGAGCTGTTTTTT. Its protein product is CASSRTQLNTGELFF.

The rearrangement joins TRBV29-1 to TRBJ1-1, with D unresolved. Germline assignment: CDR1 SQVTM and CDR2 ANQGSEA. Trimming took off 8 bases at V and 7 bases at J, with 14 bases between the two ends. The CDR3 has 11 residues. The CDR3 DNA follows: TGCAGCACCTGGACGGGGAATGAAGCTTTCTTT. Translation: CSTWTGNEAFF.

This rearrangement joins TRBV14 to TRBJ2-3; TRBD2 agrees at 12 bases. Germline-derived CDR1 and CDR2 are SGHDN and FVKESK. V was pared by 1 base and J by 2 bases, with 7 bases of the junction left unmatched. This CDR3 comprises 18 residues. CDR3: CASSQGRTSGIFTDTQYF. CDR3 DNA: TGTGCCAGCAGCCAAGGACGGACTAGCGGGATATTCACAGATACGCAGTATTTT.

The V call is TRBV5-6, the J call TRBJ2-1; D perhaps matches TRBD1 (7 bases). Per germline, CDR1 SGHDT and CDR2 YYEEEE. Trimming pared 4 bases from V and 1 base from J, leaving 15 bases between. The CDR3 covers 16 residues. The CDR3: CASSPRQGLSYNEQFF. In DNA, the CDR3 is TGTGCCAGCAGCCCTCGACAGGGACTGTCCTACAATGAGCAGTTCTTC.

This clone occurred once. The V gene is TRBV25-1, the J gene TRBJ2-5; possible D gene TRBD1, 6 bases. CDR1 MGHDK and CDR2 SYGVNS come from the germline V gene. The V and J ends lost 2 bases and 5 bases respectively, with 15 bases between them. The CDR3 extends over 15 amino acids. The CDR3 coding sequence is TGTGCCAGCAGTGAACAACAGGGTGGATGGGAGACCCAGTACTTC. This codes for CASSEQQGGWETQYF. The whole variable domain, remainder taken from reference TRBV25-1 and TRBJ2-5, is EADIYQTPRYLVIGTGKKITLECSQTMGHDKMYWYQQDPGMELHLIHYSYGVNSTEKGDLSSESTVSRIRTEHFPLTLESARPSHTSQYLCASSEQQGGWETQYFGPGTRLLVL.

This clone was counted a few times. V gene TRBV11-2 combines with J gene TRBJ1-1; 8 bases are a match to TRBD1. V was clipped by 6 bases and J by 4 bases; unmatched bases: 7. The V gene's germline CDR1 is SGHAT and CDR2 FQNNGV. There are 14 residues in the CDR3. CDR3 sequence (DNA): TGTGCCAGCAGATCCCAGGGGGCTAGCACTGAAGCTTTCTTT. Translating it yields CASRSQGASTEAFF. The full variable domain, in which reference TRBV11-2 and TRBJ1-1 provide the parts outside the CDR3, is EAGVAQSPRYKIIEKRQSVAFWCNPISGHATLYWYQQILGQGPKLLIQFQNNGVVDDSQLPKDRFSAERLKGVDSTLKIQPAKLEDSAVYLCASRSQGASTEAFFGQGTRLTVV.

The rearrangement links TRBV29-1 to TRBJ1-1; D gene ambiguous. Germline CDR1 reads SQVTM; CDR2 reads ANQGSEA. The CDR3 totals 12 residues. The ends were cut back, 5 bases at V and 5 bases at J, with 12 bases in the middle. The CDR3 is CSVTDPGTEAFF. In DNA form, the CDR3 reads TGCAGCGTTACAGACCCGGGAACTGAAGCTTTCTTT.

The genes are TRBV3-1 (or the pseudogene TRBV3-2) and TRBJ2-2, with a weak D call TRBD1 (6 bases). Deletions cut 3 bases from V and 6 bases from J, with 17 bases between. The CDR3 sequence is 16 residues long. Germline loops: CDR1 LGHDT, CDR2 YNNKEL (reference sequence). The CDR3 sequence: CASSQRGRALAGELFF. As DNA, the CDR3 is TGTGCCAGCAGCCAGAGGGGGAGAGCTCTTGCCGGGGAGCTGTTTTTT.